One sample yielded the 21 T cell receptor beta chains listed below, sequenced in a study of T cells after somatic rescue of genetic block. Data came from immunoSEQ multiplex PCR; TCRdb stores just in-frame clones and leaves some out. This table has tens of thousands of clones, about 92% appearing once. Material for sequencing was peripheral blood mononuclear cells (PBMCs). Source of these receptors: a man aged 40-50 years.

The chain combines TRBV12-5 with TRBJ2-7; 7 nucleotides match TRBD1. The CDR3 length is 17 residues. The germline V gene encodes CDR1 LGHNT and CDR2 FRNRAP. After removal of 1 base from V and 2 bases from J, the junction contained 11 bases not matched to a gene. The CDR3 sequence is CASGLAPTGTEAYEQYF. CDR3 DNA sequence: TGTGCTAGTGGTTTGGCTCCCACCGGGACAGAGGCCTACGAGCAGTACTTC.

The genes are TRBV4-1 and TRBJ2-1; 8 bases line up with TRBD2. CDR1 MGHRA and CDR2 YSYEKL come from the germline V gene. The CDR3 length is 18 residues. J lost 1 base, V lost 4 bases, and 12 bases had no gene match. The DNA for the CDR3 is TGCGCCAGCAGCCTCCAGGGGATAGCGGGAAGTTCCTACAATGAGCAGTTCTTC. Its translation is CASSLQGIAGSSYNEQFF.

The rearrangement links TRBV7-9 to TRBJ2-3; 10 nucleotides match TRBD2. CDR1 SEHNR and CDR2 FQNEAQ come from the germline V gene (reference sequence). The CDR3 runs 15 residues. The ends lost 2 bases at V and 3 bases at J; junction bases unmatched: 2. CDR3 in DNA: TGTGCCAGCAGCTTAATAGCGGGGGGAACAGATACGCAGTATTTT. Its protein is CASSLIAGGTDTQYF.

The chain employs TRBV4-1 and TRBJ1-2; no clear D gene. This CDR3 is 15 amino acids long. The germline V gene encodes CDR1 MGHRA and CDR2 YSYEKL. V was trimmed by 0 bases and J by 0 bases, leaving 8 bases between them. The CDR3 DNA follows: TGCGCCAGCAGCCAAGATCCGGTTGCTAACTATGGCTACACCTTC. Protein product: CASSQDPVANYGYTF.

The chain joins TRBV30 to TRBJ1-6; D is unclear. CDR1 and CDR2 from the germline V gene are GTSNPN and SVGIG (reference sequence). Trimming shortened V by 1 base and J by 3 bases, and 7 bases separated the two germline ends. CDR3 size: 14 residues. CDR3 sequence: CAWSETRYNSPLHF. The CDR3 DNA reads TGTGCCTGGAGTGAGACACGCTATAATTCACCCCTCCACTTT.

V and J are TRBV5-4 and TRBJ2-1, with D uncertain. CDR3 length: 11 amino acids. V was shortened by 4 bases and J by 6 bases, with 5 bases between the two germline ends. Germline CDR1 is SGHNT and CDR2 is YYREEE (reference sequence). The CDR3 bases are TGTGCCAGCAGCACCATCAATGAGCAGTTCTTC. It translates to CASSTINEQFF.

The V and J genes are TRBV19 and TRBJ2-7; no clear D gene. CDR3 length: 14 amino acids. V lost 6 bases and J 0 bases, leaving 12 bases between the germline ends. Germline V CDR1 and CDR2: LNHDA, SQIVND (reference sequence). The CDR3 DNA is TGTGCCAGTAGATCCACCGATTCCTCCTACGAGCAGTACTTC. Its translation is CASRSTDSSYEQYF.

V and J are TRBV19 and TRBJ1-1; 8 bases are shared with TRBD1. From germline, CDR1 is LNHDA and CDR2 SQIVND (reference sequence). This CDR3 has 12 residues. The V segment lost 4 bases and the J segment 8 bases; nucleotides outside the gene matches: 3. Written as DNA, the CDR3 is TGTGCCAGTAGTACCCGGGACAGGGAAGCTTTCTTT. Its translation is CASSTRDREAFF.

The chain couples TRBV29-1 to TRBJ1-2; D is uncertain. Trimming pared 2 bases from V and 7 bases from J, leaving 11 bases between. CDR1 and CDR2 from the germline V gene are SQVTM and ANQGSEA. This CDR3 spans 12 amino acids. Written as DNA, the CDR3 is TGCAGCGTTGAAAGCTGGGATTCTGGCTACACCTTC. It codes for CSVESWDSGYTF.

The CDR3 nucleotides are TGTGCCAGCAGCCCAACACAGGGAGGCGAGCAGTACTTC. Protein product: CASSPTQGGEQYF. This chain connects TRBV4-2 to TRBJ2-7, with D possibly being TRBD1 or TRBD2 (6 bases each). The CDR3 has 13 amino acids. The V gene's germline CDR1 is LGHNA and CDR2 YNFKEQ. Trimming shortened V by 4 bases and J by 6 bases, and 13 bases separated the two germline ends.

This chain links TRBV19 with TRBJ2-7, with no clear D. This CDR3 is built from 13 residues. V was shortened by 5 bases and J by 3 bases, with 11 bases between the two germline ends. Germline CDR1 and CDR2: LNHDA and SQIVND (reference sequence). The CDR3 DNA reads TGTGCCAGTAGTGCCCGACCTGGCTACGAGCAGTACTTC. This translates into CASSARPGYEQYF.

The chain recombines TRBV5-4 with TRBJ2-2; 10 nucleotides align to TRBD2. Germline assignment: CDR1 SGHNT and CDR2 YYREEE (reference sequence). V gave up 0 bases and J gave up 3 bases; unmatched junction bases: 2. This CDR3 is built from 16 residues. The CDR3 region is CASSLALAGDTGELFF. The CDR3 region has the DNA TGTGCCAGCAGCTTGGCGCTAGCGGGAGACACCGGGGAGCTGTTTTTT. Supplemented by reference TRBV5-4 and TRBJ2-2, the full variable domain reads ETGVTQSPTHLIKTRGQQVTLRCSSQSGHNTVSWYQQALGQGPQFIFQYYREEENGRGNFPPRFSGLQFPNYSSELNVNALELDDSALYLCASSLALAGDTGELFFGEGSRLTVL.

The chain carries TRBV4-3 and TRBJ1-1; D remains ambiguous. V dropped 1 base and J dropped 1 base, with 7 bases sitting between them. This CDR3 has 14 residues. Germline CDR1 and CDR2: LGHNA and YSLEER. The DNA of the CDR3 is TGCGCCAGCAGCCAAGTAAACCAGAACACTGAAGCTTTCTTT. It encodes CASSQVNQNTEAFF.

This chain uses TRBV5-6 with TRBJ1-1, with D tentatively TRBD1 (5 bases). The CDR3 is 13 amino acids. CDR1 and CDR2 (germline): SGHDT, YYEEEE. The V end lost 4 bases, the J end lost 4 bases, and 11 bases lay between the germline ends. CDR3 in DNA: TGTGCCAGCAGCCTCGGTGGGGGCACTGAAGCTTTCTTT. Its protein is CASSLGGGTEAFF.

The CDR3 sequence: CASSPSPLRDRGPYEQYF. The DNA of the CDR3 is TGTGCCAGCAGTCCCAGCCCCCTCCGGGACAGGGGACCCTACGAGCAGTACTTC. This rearrangement joins TRBV7-6 to TRBJ2-7, with TRBD1 identical over 10 bases. CDR3 length equals 18 residues. CDR1 is SGHVS, CDR2 FNYEAQ, per germline. Trimming took 6 bases from V and 2 from J; bases not matched to a gene: 16.

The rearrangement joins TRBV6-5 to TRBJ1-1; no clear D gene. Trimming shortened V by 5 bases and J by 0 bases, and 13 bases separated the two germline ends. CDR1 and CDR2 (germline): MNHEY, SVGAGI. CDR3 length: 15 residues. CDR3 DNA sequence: TGTGCCAGCAGTCCCCCAGTCGGGGTGAACACTGAAGCTTTCTTT. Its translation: CASSPPVGVNTEAFF.

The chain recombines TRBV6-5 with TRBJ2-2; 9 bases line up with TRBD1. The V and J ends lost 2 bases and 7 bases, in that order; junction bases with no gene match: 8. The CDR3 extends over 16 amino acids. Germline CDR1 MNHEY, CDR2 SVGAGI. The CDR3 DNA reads TGTGCCAGCAGTTACACGGACAGGGGAATTGGCGGGGAGCTGTTTTTT. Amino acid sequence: CASSYTDRGIGGELFF.

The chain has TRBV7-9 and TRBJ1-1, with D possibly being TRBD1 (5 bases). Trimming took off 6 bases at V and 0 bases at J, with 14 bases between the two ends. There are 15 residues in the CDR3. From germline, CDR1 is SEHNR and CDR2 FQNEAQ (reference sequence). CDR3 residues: CASSETVGVNTEAFF. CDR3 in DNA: TGTGCCAGCAGTGAAACTGTAGGGGTGAACACTGAAGCTTTCTTT.

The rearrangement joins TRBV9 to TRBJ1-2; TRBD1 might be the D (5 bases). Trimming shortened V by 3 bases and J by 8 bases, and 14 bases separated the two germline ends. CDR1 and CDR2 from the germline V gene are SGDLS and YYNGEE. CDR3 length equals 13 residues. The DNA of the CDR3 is TGTGCCAGCAGCGCCATGACAGTCGGCGGCTACACCTTC. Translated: CASSAMTVGGYTF.

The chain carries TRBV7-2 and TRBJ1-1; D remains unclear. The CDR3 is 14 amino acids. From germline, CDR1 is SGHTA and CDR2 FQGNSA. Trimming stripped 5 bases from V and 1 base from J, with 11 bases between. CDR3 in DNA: TGTGCCAGCAGCCCGGGAGCCCCGAACACTGAAGCTTTCTTT. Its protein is CASSPGAPNTEAFF.

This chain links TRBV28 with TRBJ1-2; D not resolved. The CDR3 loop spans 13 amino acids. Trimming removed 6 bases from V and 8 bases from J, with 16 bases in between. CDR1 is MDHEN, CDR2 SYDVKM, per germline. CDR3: CASSPPSGSGYTF. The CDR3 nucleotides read TGTGCCAGCAGCCCCCCCTCGGGGTCCGGCTACACCTTC.